One sample yielded the 32 T cell receptor beta chains listed below, sequenced in a study of T-cell reconstitution after alpha-beta-depleted transplantation in children. This sample's TCRbeta library carried unique molecular identifier barcodes. TCRdb passed the PCR reads through MiXCR, listing each CDR3 protein once. Altogether 450,000 to 600,000 distinct CDR3 sequences are present, approximately 30% being singletons, with the ten largest covering more than 2%. Sequences were derived from PBMCs from the stem cell graft donor, sampled from the stem cell graft. These receptors originate from a human donor who donated a stem cell graft to a child with aplastic anemia.

This chain connects TRBV5-1 to TRBJ1-1; 7 positions agree with TRBD1. The CDR3 sequence is 14 residues long. Germline values: CDR1 SGHRS, CDR2 YFSETQ. V lost 0 bases to trimming and J lost 6 bases; unmatched junction nucleotides: 5. The CDR3 spells CASSLVQGVPEAFF. CDR3 bases: TGCGCCAGCAGCTTGGTGCAGGGGGTTCCTGAAGCTTTCTTT.

This clonotype was found a few times. This sequence joins TRBV12-3 or TRBV12-4 and TRBJ2-1; the D gene is possibly TRBD2 (5 bases). The V end was cut by 3 bases, the J end by 8 bases, with 14 bases between. CDR3 length equals 14 residues. The CDR3 coding sequence is TGTGCCAGCAGTTTTCGGCGGGTGCGCGATGAGCAGTTCTTC. Translation: CASSFRRVRDEQFF.

V and J are TRBV29-1 and TRBJ2-5; D is undetermined. CDR1 is SQVTM, CDR2 ANQGSEA, per germline. V gave up 6 bases and J gave up 5 bases, with 7 bases separating them. CDR3 length: 10 amino acids. The CDR3 reads CSVVRETQYF. As DNA, the CDR3 is TGCAGCGTCGTTCGTGAGACCCAGTACTTC. The full variable domain, in which reference TRBV29-1 and TRBJ2-5 provide the parts outside the CDR3, is SAVISQKPSRDICQRGTSLTIQCQVDSQVTMMFWYRQQPGQSLTLIATANQGSEATYESGFVIDKFPISRPNLTFSTLTVSNMSPEDSSIYLCSVVRETQYFGPGTRLLVL.

Here the CDR3 reads CASSLAGRGGNEKLFF. DNA of the CDR3: TGTGCCAGCAGCTTGGCCGGAAGGGGAGGAAATGAAAAACTGTTTTTT. This chain links TRBV5-6 with TRBJ1-4; D is perhaps TRBD1 (5 bases). Germline-derived CDR1 and CDR2 are SGHDT and YYEEEE. This CDR3 region has 16 residues. Trimming cost V 0 bases and J 5 bases, with 14 bases left between them.

The gene calls are TRBV6-1 and TRBJ2-7; 7 nucleotides match TRBD2. Germline CDR1 and CDR2: MNHNS and SASEGT. V lost 6 bases and J lost 3; bases outside the gene matches: 11. This CDR3 contains 15 residues. The CDR3 reads CASSSPGRADYEQYF. The CDR3 nucleotides are TGTGCCAGCAGCTCCCCAGGGAGGGCGGACTACGAGCAGTACTTC.

This clonotype turned up a few times. V and J are TRBV6-1 and TRBJ2-3; unclear D gene. CDR1 and CDR2 (germline): MNHNS, SASEGT. This CDR3 comprises 14 residues. Trimming left V 5 bases short and J 0 bases short, with 9 bases between. This chain's CDR3 is CASSPGYSTDTQYF. DNA for the CDR3: TGTGCCAGCAGTCCGGGCTATAGCACAGATACGCAGTATTTT.

This clonotype has a count of ten or more. The chain couples TRBV5-5 to TRBJ2-7; no reliable D call. CDR3 length equals 15 residues. Germline lookup yields CDR1 SGHKS and CDR2 YYEKEE (reference sequence). V was cut by 4 bases and J by 3 bases, with 17 bases left in between. The CDR3 protein is CASSKHGGGIYEQYF. The CDR3 coding sequence is TGTGCCAGCAGCAAACACGGCGGCGGAATCTACGAGCAGTACTTC.

This clonotype was counted a few times. J is TRBJ1-5 and V is TRBV12-3 or TRBV12-4, with 8 bases identical to TRBD1. V lost 3 bases and J lost 0; bases outside the gene matches: 7. The CDR3 contains 17 residues. DNA for the CDR3: TGTGCCAGCAGTTTGACAGGGGCGGCCTATAGCAATCAGCCCCAGCATTTT. Protein sequence: CASSLTGAAYSNQPQHF.

This clonotype was detected only a few times. The CDR3 region has the DNA TGTGCCAGCAGTGACTCGAAGGACAGGGGAGCAGATACGCAGTATTTT. Amino acid sequence: CASSDSKDRGADTQYF. The J gene is TRBJ2-3, the V gene TRBV6-4; 9 bases match TRBD1. V shed 0 bases and J 4 bases; nucleotides not matched to a gene: 5. This CDR3 spans 16 amino acids. Germline assignment: CDR1 MRHNA and CDR2 SNTAGT.

The chain carries TRBV24-1 and TRBJ2-1; D tentatively reads TRBD1 or TRBD2 (6 bases each). V lost 4 bases, J lost 9 bases, and 24 bases lay in between. There are 17 residues in the CDR3. Per the germline V gene, CDR1 is KGHDR and CDR2 is SFDVKD. The CDR3 DNA is TGTGCCACCAGTGACCCGGTCGATGGGGGGCGCGGTCCTGAGCAGTTCTTC. This sequence encodes CATSDPVDGGRGPEQFF.

The V and J genes are TRBV18 and TRBJ2-7; TRBD1 agrees at 9 bases. Germline V gene sequence: CDR1 KGHSH, CDR2 LQKENI. The length of the CDR3 is 19 residues. V lost 5 bases to trimming and J lost 2 bases; unmatched junction nucleotides: 19. The DNA of the CDR3 is TGTGCCAGCTCATCTGTCCCTTTTAAAAGACAGGGGGTCACCTACGAGCAGTACTTC. Protein sequence: CASSSVPFKRQGVTYEQYF.

The gene calls are TRBV7-6 and TRBJ2-7; 7 bases are a match to TRBD1. The CDR3 length is 15 residues. V lost 1 base to trimming and J lost 3 bases; unmatched junction nucleotides: 6. The germline V gene encodes CDR1 SGHVS and CDR2 FNYEAQ. The CDR3 DNA is TGTGCCAGCAGCTTAGGGCAGGGGGAACACTACGAGCAGTACTTC. Protein sequence: CASSLGQGEHYEQYF.

This clonotype has only a few counts. The V call is TRBV20-1, the J call TRBJ2-5; either TRBD1 or TRBD2 may fit D (6 bases each). The CDR3 consists of 12 residues. V gave up 5 bases and J gave up 5 bases, with 12 bases separating them. Germline lookup yields CDR1 DFQATT and CDR2 SNEGSKA (reference sequence). The CDR3 sequence is CSARWGAETQYF. The CDR3 nucleotides read TGCAGTGCTCGCTGGGGGGCGGAGACCCAGTACTTC.

In DNA form, the CDR3 reads TGTGCCAGCAGTTACGAACCTAACTCCTACAATGAGCAGTTCTTC. Translation gives CASSYEPNSYNEQFF. The chain uses TRBV6-2 or TRBV6-3 and TRBJ2-1; no clear D. V lost 2 bases, J lost 0 bases, and 8 bases lay in between. This CDR3 has 15 amino acids. CDR1 and CDR2 (germline): MNHEY, SVGEGT.

The V gene is TRBV20-1, the J gene TRBJ1-3; the D gene is possibly TRBD1 (6 bases). The CDR3 has 16 residues. The germline V gene encodes CDR1 DFQATT and CDR2 SNEGSKA (reference sequence). Deletions cut 0 bases from V and 4 bases from J, with 16 bases between. CDR3 coding DNA: TGCAGTGCTAGAGATAGGGGGGTCCCTCTCGGAAACACCATATATTTT. The encoded protein is CSARDRGVPLGNTIYF.

In its sample, this clonotype was seen a few times. The chain is built from TRBV15 and TRBJ1-6; D ambiguous. Germline loops: CDR1 LNHNV, CDR2 YYDKDF (reference sequence). Trimming removed 1 base at V and 0 bases at J, with 7 bases between. This CDR3 is 16 amino acids long. The CDR3 nucleotides are TGTGCCACCAGCAGAGCGGGGAGCTCCTATAATTCACCCCTCCACTTT. Translated, it gives CATSRAGSSYNSPLHF.

This clonotype was detected a few times. The CDR3 DNA reads as TGTGCCTGGAGTGTACCCAGCGCCGAGCAGTACGTC. Translation: CAWSVPSAEQYV. The chain joins TRBV30 to TRBJ2-7; D gene unclear. CDR1 and CDR2 (germline): GTSNPN, SVGIG (reference sequence). The CDR3 sequence is 12 residues long. V was clipped by 0 bases and J by 6 bases, with 9 bases between them.

The J gene is TRBJ2-3, the V gene TRBV7-2; the match to TRBD2 covers 7 bases. There are 16 residues in the CDR3. Germline loops: CDR1 SGHTA, CDR2 FQGNSA. The J segment lost 4 bases and the V segment lost 1 base, leaving 8 bases of the junction unmatched. The CDR3 sequence: CASSLGGGRGPDTQYF. In DNA, the CDR3 is TGTGCCAGCAGCTTAGGAGGTGGGAGGGGTCCAGATACGCAGTATTTT.

There are a few counts of this clonotype. The chain carries TRBV6-5 and TRBJ1-4; TRBD1 matches 10 bases. Germline CDR1 MNHEY, CDR2 SVGAGI. Trimming cost V 2 bases and J 7 bases; bases outside gene matches: 4. The CDR3 covers 15 residues. CDR3 region: CASSYGGQGIEKLFF. Written as DNA, the CDR3 is TGTGCCAGCAGTTACGGGGGACAGGGGATTGAAAAACTGTTTTTT.

V usage is TRBV5-1 and J usage is TRBJ2-1; 11 nucleotides match TRBD2. Trimming removed 4 bases from V and 0 bases from J; junction bases left unmatched: 18. The germline V gene has CDR1 SGHRS and CDR2 YFSETQ. This CDR3 is 21 amino acids long. The CDR3: CASSLMPVVAGGPPSYNEQFF. CDR3 DNA: TGCGCCAGCAGCCTGATGCCCGTGGTAGCGGGAGGGCCCCCCTCCTACAATGAGCAGTTCTTC.

This clonotype has only a few counts. The V gene is TRBV12-3 or TRBV12-4, the J gene TRBJ1-5; perhaps TRBD1 as D (6 bases). The CDR3 is 14 residues long. With 3 bases removed from V and 6 bases from J, the gap between germline ends came to 12 bases. The CDR3 nucleotides read TGTGCCAGCAGTTTGGGGGGGCCGACTCAGCCCCAGCATTTT. It yields the protein CASSLGGPTQPQHF.

This clonotype turned up a few times. V is TRBV6-2 or TRBV6-3 and J is TRBJ1-1; 12 bases align to TRBD1. Trimming at V came to 6 bases and at J to 1 base, leaving 18 bases not matched to a gene. This CDR3 has 20 residues. Germline V gene data show CDR1 as MNHEY and CDR2 as SVGEGT. As DNA, the CDR3 is TGTGCCAGCAGCCCACCCCCTTCCCGGGACAGGGGGCACGCGAACACTGAAGCTTTCTTT. Its protein product is CASSPPPSRDRGHANTEAFF.

This clonotype was counted many times. The J gene is TRBJ2-1, the V gene TRBV28; 10 bases are shared with TRBD2. The V gene's germline CDR1 is MDHEN and CDR2 SYDVKM. The CDR3 is 14 amino acids. V lost 4 bases and J lost 3; bases outside the gene matches: 0. The CDR3 region is CASSSSGSYNEQFF. The CDR3 nucleotides are TGTGCCAGCAGTTCTAGCGGGAGCTACAATGAGCAGTTCTTC.

This clonotype was detected a few times. This chain joins TRBV4-3 and TRBJ2-1; weak D call: TRBD1 (5 bases). The germline gives CDR1 LGHNA, CDR2 YSLEER. V was shortened by 0 bases and J by 4 bases, with 13 bases between the two germline ends. CDR3 length equals 16 residues. The CDR3 reads CASSQDFPGRYNEQFF. The CDR3, as DNA: TGCGCCAGCAGCCAAGATTTCCCAGGGCGATACAATGAGCAGTTCTTC.

This chain uses TRBV28 with TRBJ2-7, with D uncertain. V lost 5 bases to trimming and J lost 6 bases, with 11 bases between them. The CDR3 covers 12 residues. Germline V gene data show CDR1 as MDHEN and CDR2 as SYDVKM. CDR3 sequence reads: CASSPSLGEQYF. CDR3 bases: TGTGCCAGCAGTCCCAGTCTGGGCGAGCAGTACTTC.

This clonotype has just a few counts. V gene TRBV6-1 combines with J gene TRBJ2-7; possibly TRBD1 for D (6 bases). The CDR3 covers 14 residues. Germline CDR1 is MNHNS and CDR2 is SASEGT. Trimming stripped 5 bases from V and 0 bases from J, with 11 bases between. CDR3 nucleotide sequence: TGTGCCAGCAGTACCCGGACAGACTCCTACGAGCAGTACGTC. It translates to CASSTRTDSYEQYV.

This chain links TRBV5-5 with TRBJ1-5, with TRBD1 identical over 9 bases. This CDR3 has 13 amino acids. Germline V gene sequence: CDR1 SGHKS, CDR2 YYEKEE (reference sequence). V trimming: 4 bases; J trimming: 9 bases; junction bases outside the gene matches: 5. The CDR3 sequence is CASSPDRGRPQHF. The CDR3 nucleotides read TGTGCCAGCAGCCCGGACAGGGGTAGGCCCCAGCATTTT.

This clonotype was seen a single time. V gene TRBV28 combines with J gene TRBJ2-5; TRBD2 agrees at 9 bases. The CDR3 consists of 15 residues. With V trimmed by 6 bases and J by 5 bases, 10 bases remained unmatched. The germline gives CDR1 MDHEN, CDR2 SYDVKM. Here the CDR3 reads CASSRLAGRGETQYF. The CDR3 nucleotides are TGTGCCAGCAGCCGCCTAGCGGGAAGGGGGGAGACCCAGTACTTC.

The chain combines TRBV20-1 with TRBJ2-5; D not certain. The germline V gene has CDR1 DFQATT and CDR2 SNEGSKA (reference sequence). The CDR3 covers 16 residues. V was cut by 2 bases and J by 0 bases, with 16 bases left in between. CDR3 sequence: CSARPSFLGYQETQYF. The CDR3 DNA is TGCAGTGCTAGACCCTCTTTTCTGGGGTACCAAGAGACCCAGTACTTC.

The V and J genes are TRBV20-1 and TRBJ2-6; D might be TRBD1 (5 bases). Germline CDR1 and CDR2: DFQATT and SNEGSKA (reference sequence). The CDR3 sequence is 16 residues long. The CDR3, as DNA: TGCAGCTCAATTTCACTATACAGGACTGGGGCCAACGTCCTGACTTTC. Protein: CSSISLYRTGANVLTF.

V and J are TRBV27 and TRBJ2-1; no clear D gene. Germline V gene lookup returns CDR1 MNHEY and CDR2 SMNVEV (reference sequence). Trimming left V 10 bases short and J 1 base short, with 14 bases between. CDR3 length: 14 amino acids. The CDR3 DNA reads as TGTGCCACAACCAGGTCCCCATCCTACAATGAGCAGTTCTTC. Its translation is CATTRSPSYNEQFF.

The chain recombines TRBV7-3 with TRBJ2-7; 10 bases are shared with TRBD1. Germline loops: CDR1 SGHTA, CDR2 FQGTGA. J lost 5 bases, V lost 2 bases, and 6 bases had no gene match. This CDR3 region has 15 residues. This chain's CDR3 is CASSLYGTGVDEQYF. CDR3 in DNA: TGTGCCAGCAGCTTATATGGGACAGGGGTTGACGAGCAGTACTTC.